This T cell receptor (beta chain) was identified during a study of T-cell reconstitution after alpha-beta-depleted transplantation in children. The study, taken as a whole, reports: Reportedly, alpha-beta T cells present about two months post-transplant originated from several hundred expanded clones of graft origin. The high TCRbeta diversity at day 60 in some patients came from surviving recipient T cells and thymic progenitors. T-cell numbers and diversity one year post-transplant derived largely from freshly generated T cells.

TCRbeta library preparation incorporated unique molecular identifiers. MiXCR was run by TCRdb on the PCR reads, yielding one entry per CDR3 protein. The sample shows hundreds of thousands of distinct CDR3 sequences, 10% to 15% of them seen only once. With V trimmed by 4 bases and J by 8 bases, 6 bases remained unmatched. From germline, CDR1 is SGHRS and CDR2 YFSETQ. The CDR3 is 14 residues long. This clonotype was observed at least ten times. Its antigen is not known. This specimen consisted of PBMCs, mostly from graft donor cells, obtained 360 days after TCRalphabeta/CD19-depleted stem cell transplant. This TCR came from a male patient younger than 18 who had a stem cell transplant for acute myeloid leukemia, so the T cells may come from the graft donor. This chain connects TRBV5-1 to TRBJ2-3; 11 bases match TRBD2. CDR3 residues: CASSGTSGTGTQYF. The CDR3 DNA reads TGCGCCAGCAGCGGGACTAGCGGAACTGGTACGCAGTATTTT.